This TCR beta chain derives from a study of cytomegalovirus exposure and HLA in healthy donors. Both 60 Vbeta primers and 13 Jbeta primers went into the PCR. Libraries were prepared by immunoSEQ multiplex PCR; TCRdb keeps only in-frame clonotypes and omits some of them. The sample lists 200,000 to 250,000 clones, approximately 78% occurring once. This CDR3 contains 15 residues. The V and J ends lost 3 bases and 1 base, in that order; junction bases with no gene match: 5. The germline gives CDR1 LGHNA, CDR2 YNFKEQ. Study outcomes and limitations: Specificity for CMV antigens was confirmed in vitro for a few of the CMV-associated chains.

This clone was detected only a few times. What it recognizes is unknown. The specimen sequenced was PBMCs. The genes are TRBV4-2 and TRBJ2-5, with 7 bases identical to TRBD1. The source of this sequence is a boy between 10 and 17 years old in good health and CMV-seronegative. In DNA form, the CDR3 reads TGTGCCAGCAGCCACGGCCGACAGGGCCAAGAGACCCAGTACTTC. Protein: CASSHGRQGQETQYF.